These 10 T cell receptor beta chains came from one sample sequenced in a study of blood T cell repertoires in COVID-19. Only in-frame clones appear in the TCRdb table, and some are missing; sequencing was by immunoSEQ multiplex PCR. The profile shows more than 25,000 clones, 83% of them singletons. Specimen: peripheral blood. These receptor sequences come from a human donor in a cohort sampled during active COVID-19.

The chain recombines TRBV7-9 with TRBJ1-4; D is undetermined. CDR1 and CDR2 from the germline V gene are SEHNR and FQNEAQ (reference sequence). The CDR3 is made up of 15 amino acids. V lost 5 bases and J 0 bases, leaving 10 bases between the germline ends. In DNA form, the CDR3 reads TGTGCCAGCAGCGGAGACGCGCCAACTAATGAAAAACTGTTTTTT. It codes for CASSGDAPTNEKLFF. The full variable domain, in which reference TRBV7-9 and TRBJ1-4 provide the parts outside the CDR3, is DTGVSQNPRHKITKRGQNVTFRCDPISEHNRLYWYRQTLGQGPEFLTYFQNEAQLEKSRLLSDRFSAERPKGSFSTLEIQRTEQGDSAMYLCASSGDAPTNEKLFFGSGTQLSVL.

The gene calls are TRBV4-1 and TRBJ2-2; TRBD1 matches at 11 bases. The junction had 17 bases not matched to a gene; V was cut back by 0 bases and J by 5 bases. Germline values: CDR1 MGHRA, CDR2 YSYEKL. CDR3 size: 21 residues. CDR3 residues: CASSQESPRFDGTGGTGELFF. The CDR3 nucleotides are TGCGCCAGCAGCCAAGAATCCCCGAGGTTTGACGGGACAGGGGGAACCGGGGAGCTGTTTTTT.

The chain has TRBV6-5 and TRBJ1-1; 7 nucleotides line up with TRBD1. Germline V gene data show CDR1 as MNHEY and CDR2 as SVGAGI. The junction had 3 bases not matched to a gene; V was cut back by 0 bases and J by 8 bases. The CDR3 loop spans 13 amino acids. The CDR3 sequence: CASSYSSRGEAFF. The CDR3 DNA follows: TGTGCCAGCAGTTACTCGAGCAGGGGGGAAGCTTTCTTT.

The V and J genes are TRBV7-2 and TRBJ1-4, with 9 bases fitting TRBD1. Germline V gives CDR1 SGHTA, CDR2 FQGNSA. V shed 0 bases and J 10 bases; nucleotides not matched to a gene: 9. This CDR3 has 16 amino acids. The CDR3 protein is CASSLAPTGGFGKLFF. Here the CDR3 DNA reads TGTGCCAGCAGCTTAGCCCCGACAGGGGGATTTGGAAAACTGTTTTTT.

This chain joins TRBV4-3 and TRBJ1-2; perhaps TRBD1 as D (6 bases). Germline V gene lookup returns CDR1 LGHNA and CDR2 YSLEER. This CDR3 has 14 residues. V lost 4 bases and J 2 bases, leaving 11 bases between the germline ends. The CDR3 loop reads CASSPSQGNYGYTF. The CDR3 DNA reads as TGCGCCAGCAGCCCGAGCCAGGGGAACTATGGCTACACCTTC.

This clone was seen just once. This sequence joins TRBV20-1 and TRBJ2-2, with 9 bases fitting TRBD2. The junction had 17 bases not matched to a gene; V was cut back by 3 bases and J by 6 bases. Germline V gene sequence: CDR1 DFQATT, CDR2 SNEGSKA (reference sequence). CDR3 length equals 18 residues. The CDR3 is CSASPFVGAGGTSGELFF. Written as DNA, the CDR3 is TGCAGTGCTAGTCCTTTCGTAGGAGCGGGGGGTACGTCCGGGGAGCTGTTTTTT.

CDR3 DNA: TGCGCCAGCAGCCAAGGTCAATCCAGATCACTCAGGGAAAAACTGTTTTTT. Protein product: CASSQGQSRSLREKLFF. V gene TRBV4-1 combines with J gene TRBJ1-4; D call uncertain. The CDR3 is 17 residues long. Germline lookup yields CDR1 MGHRA and CDR2 YSYEKL. Trimming shortened V by 1 base and J by 8 bases, and 20 bases separated the two germline ends.

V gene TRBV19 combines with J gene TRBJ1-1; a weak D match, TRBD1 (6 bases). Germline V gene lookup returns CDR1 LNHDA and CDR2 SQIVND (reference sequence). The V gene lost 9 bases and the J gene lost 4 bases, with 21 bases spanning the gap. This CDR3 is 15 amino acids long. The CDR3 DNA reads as TGTGCCAGGGACAGCCACCGAACCCTTCTCACTGAAGCTTTCTTT. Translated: CARDSHRTLLTEAFF.

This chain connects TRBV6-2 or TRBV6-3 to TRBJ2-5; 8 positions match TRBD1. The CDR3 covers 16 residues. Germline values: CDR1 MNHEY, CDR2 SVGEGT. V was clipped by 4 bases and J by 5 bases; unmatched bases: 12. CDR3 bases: TGTGCCAGCAGTTCGAGGGGACAGGCGGTGTCGGAGACCCAGTACTTC. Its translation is CASSSRGQAVSETQYF.

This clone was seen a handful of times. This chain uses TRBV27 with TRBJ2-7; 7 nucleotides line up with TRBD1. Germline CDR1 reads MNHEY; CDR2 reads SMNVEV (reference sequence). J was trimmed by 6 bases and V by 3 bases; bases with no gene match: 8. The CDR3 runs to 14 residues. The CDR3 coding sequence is TGTGCCAGCAGTTTTAGACAGGGCTTTGGCGAGCAGTACTTC. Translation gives CASSFRQGFGEQYF.